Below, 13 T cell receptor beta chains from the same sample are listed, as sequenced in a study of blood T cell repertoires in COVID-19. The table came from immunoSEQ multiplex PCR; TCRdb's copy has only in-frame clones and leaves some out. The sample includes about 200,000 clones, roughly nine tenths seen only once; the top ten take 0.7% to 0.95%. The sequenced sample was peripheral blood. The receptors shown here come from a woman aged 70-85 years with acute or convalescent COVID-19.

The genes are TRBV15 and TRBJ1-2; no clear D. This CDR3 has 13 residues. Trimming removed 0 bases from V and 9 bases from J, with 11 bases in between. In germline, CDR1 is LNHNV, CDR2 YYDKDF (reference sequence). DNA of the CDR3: TGTGCCACCAGCAGAGACGGACTTACTCGCTACACCTTC. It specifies CATSRDGLTRYTF.

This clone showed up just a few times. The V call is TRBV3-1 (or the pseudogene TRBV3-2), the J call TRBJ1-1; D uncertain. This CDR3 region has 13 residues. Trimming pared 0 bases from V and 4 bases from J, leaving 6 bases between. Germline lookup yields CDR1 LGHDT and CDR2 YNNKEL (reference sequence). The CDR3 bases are TGTGCCAGCAGCCAAGACAGTTCCACTGAAGCTTTCTTT. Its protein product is CASSQDSSTEAFF.

The CDR3, as DNA: TGTGCCAGCAGCTTGGCCGGCCAGAGGGAAGAAAAACTGTTTTTT. Its protein is CASSLAGQREEKLFF. The chain uses TRBV5-5 and TRBJ1-4, with D unclear. The ends were cut back, 0 bases at V and 8 bases at J, with 14 bases in the middle. The length of the CDR3 is 15 residues. Germline V gives CDR1 SGHKS, CDR2 YYEKEE (reference sequence).

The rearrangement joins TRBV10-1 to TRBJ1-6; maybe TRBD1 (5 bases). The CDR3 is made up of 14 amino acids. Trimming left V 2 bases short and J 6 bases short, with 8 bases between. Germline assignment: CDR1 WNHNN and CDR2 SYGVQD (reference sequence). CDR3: CASSEGRVNSPLHF. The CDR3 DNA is TGCGCCAGCAGTGAGGGCAGGGTTAATTCACCCCTCCACTTT.

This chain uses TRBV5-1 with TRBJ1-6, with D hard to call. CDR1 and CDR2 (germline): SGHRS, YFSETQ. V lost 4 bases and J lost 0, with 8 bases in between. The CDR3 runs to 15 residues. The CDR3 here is CASSPDSSYNSPLHF. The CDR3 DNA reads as TGCGCCAGCAGCCCTGATAGCTCCTATAATTCACCCCTCCACTTT.

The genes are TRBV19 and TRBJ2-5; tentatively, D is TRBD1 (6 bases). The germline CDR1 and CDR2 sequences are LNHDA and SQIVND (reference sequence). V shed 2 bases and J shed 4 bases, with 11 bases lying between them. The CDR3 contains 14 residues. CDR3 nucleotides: TGTGCCAGTAGTATACAGGGGAAAGGAGAGACCCAGTACTTC. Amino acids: CASSIQGKGETQYF.

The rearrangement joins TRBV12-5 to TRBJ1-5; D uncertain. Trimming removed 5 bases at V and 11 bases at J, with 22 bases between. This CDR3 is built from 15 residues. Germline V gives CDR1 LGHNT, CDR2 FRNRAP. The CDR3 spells CASGPPGGPGRAQHF. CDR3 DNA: TGTGCTAGTGGTCCCCCTGGAGGCCCCGGACGGGCCCAGCATTTT.

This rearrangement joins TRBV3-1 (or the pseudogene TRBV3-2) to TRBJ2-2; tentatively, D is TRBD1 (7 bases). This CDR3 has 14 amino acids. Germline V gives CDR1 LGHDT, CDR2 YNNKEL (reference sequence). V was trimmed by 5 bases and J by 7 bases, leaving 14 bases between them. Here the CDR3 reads CASSARQGGGELFF. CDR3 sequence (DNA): TGTGCCAGCAGCGCCCGACAGGGAGGCGGGGAGCTGTTTTTT.

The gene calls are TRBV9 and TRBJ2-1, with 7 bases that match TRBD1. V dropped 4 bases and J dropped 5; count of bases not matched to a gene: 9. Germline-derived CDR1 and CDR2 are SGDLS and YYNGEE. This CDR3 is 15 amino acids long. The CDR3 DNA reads TGTGCCAGCAGCTCCGGACAGGTAGGAAACAATGAGCAGTTCTTC. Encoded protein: CASSSGQVGNNEQFF.

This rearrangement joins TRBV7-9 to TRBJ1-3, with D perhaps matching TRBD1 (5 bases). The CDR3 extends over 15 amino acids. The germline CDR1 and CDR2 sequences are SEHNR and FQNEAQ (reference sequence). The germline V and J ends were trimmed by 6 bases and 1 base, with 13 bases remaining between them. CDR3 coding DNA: TGTGCCAGCAGTCAGCAGGGATGGTCTGGAAACACCATATATTTT. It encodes CASSQQGWSGNTIYF. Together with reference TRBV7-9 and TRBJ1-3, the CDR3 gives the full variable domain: DTGVSQNPRHKITKRGQNVTFRCDPISEHNRLYWYRQTLGQGPEFLTYFQNEAQLEKSRLLSDRFSAERPKGSFSTLEIQRTEQGDSAMYLCASSQQGWSGNTIYFGEGSWLTVV.

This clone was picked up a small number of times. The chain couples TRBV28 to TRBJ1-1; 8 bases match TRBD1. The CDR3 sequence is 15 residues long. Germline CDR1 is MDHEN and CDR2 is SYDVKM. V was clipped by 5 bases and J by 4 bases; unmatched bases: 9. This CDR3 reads CASSPRTGRPTEAFF. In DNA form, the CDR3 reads TGTGCCAGCAGTCCCCGGACAGGGAGGCCCACTGAAGCTTTCTTT. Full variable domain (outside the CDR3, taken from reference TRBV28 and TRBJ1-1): DVKVTQSSRYLVKRTGEKVFLECVQDMDHENMFWYRQDPGLGLRLIYFSYDVKMKEKGDIPEGYSVSREKKERFSLILESASTNQTSMYLCASSPRTGRPTEAFFGQGTRLTVV.

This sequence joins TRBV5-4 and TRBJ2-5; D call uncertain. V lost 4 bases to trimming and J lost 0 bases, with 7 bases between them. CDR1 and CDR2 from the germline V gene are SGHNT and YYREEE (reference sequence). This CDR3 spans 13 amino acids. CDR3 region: CASSAIHQETQYF. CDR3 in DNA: TGTGCCAGCAGCGCTATACACCAAGAGACCCAGTACTTC.

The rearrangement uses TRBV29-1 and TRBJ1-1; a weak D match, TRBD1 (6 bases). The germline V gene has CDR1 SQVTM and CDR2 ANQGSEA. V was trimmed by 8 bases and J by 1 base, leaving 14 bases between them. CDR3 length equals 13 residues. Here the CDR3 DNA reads TGCAGCTCTCAACAGGGCGGGAACACTGAAGCTTTCTTT. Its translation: CSSQQGGNTEAFF.